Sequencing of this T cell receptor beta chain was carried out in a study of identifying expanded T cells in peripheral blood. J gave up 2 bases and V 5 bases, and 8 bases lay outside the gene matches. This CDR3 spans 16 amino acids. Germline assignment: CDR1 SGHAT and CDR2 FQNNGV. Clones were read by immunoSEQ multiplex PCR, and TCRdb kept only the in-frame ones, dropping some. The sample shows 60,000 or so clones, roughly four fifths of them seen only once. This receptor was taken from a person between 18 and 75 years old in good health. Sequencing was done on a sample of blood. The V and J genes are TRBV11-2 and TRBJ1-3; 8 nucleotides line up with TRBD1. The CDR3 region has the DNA TGTGCCAGCAGCACCCTCCAGGGGGCGACTGGAAACACCATATATTTT. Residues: CASSTLQGATGNTIYF.